This T cell receptor (beta chain) was captured by sequencing in a study of T cells in Graves' hyperthyroidism and ophthalmopathy. General study points: Clonotypes that were expanded in thyroid above 0.001 mostly appeared in blood too. Researchers report that a 13 V-J model separated ophthalmopathy from stable hyperthyroidism.

Concerning this clonotype: As yet, its antigen is unknown. One junction end does not reproduce the germline sequence, and a read error may be involved.

PBMCs were sourced from more than 9 ml fresh peripheral blood. The CDR3 consists of 13 residues. Germline CDR1 is KGHSH and CDR2 is LQKENI. TCR beta CDR3 region amplification was performed from RNA transcripts. Researchers ran a first-round RT-PCR on the TCR CDR3 using the HTBI primer set. A single record per CDR3 protein comes from TCRdb applying MiXCR to the multiplex PCR reads. The repertoire holds around 340,000 distinct CDR3 sequences, around 17% seen once, with 33% in the top ten. The sequence was collected from a man aged 30 to 39 with Graves' hyperthyroidism. Sequenced: blood. The gene calls are TRBV18 and TRBJ1-1; possible D gene TRBD1, 5 bases. The CDR3 DNA reads TGTGCCAGCTCACCGACGAAAGACAGCGAAGGTTTCTTT. Protein: CASSPTKDSEGFF.